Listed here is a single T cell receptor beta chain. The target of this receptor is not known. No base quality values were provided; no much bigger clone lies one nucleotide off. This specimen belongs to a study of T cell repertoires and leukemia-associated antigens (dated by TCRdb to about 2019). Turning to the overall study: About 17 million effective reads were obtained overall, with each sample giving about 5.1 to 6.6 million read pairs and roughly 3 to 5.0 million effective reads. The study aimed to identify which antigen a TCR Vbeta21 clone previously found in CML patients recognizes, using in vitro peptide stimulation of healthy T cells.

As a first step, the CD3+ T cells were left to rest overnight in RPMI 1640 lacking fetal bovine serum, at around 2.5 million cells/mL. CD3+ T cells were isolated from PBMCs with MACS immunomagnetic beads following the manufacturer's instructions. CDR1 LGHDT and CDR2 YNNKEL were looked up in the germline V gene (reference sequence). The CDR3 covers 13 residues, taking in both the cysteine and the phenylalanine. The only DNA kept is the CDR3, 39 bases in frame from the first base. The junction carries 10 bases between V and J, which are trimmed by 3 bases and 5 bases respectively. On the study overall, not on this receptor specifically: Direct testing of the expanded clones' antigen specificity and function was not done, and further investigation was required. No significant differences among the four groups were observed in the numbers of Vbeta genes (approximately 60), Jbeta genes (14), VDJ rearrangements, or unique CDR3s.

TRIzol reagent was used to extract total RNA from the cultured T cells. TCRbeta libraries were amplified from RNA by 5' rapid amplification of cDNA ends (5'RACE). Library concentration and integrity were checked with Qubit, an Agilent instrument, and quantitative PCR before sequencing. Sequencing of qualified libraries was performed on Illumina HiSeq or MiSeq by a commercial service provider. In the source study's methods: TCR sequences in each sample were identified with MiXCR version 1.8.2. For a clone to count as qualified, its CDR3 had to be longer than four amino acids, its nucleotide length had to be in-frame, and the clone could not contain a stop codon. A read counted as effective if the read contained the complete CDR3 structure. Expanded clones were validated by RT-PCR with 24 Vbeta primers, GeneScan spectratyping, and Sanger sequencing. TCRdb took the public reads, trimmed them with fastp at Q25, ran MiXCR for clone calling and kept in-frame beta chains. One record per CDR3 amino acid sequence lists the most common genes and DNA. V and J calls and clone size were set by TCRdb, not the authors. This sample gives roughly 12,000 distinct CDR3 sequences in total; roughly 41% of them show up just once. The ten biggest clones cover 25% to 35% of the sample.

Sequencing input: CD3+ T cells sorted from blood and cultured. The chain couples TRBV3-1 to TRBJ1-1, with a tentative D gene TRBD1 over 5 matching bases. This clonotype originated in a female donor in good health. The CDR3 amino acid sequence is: CASSQYRGTEAFF. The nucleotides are TGTGCCAGCAGCCAGTATCGGGGGACTGAAGCTTTCTTT.